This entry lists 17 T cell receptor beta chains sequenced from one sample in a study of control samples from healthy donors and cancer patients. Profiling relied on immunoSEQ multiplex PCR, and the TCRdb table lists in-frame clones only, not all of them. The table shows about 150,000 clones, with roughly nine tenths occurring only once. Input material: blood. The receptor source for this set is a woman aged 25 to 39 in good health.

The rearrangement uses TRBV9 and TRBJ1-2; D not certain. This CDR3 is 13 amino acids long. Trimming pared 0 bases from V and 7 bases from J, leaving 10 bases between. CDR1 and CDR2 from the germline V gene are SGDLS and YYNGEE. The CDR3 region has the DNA TGTGCCAGCAGCGTAGTAGGCGAAGTTGGCTACACCTTC. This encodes CASSVVGEVGYTF. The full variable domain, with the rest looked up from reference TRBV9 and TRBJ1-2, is DSGVTQTPKHLITATGQRVTLRCSPRSGDLSVYWYQQSLDQGLQFLIQYYNGEERAKGNILERFSAQQFPDLHSELNLSSLELGDSALYFCASSVVGEVGYTFGSGTRLTVV.

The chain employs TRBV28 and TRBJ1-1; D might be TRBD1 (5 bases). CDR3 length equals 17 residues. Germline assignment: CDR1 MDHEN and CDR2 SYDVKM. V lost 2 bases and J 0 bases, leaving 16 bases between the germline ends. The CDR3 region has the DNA TGTGCCAGCAGTTTACATTCGGCGGGACTGATGAACACTGAAGCTTTCTTT. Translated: CASSLHSAGLMNTEAFF.

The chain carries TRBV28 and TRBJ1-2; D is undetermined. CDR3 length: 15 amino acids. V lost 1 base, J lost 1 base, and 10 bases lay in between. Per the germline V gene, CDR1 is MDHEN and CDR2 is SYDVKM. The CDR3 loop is CASSLFTEFNYGYTF. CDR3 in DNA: TGTGCCAGCAGTTTATTCACGGAGTTTAACTATGGCTACACCTTC.

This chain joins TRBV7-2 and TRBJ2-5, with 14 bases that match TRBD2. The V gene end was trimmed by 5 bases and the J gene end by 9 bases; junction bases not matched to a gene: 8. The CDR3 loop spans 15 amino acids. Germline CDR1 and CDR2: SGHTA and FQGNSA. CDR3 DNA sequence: TGTGCCAGCAGCCCCGGACTAGCGGGAGGAATAGCCCAGTACTTC. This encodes CASSPGLAGGIAQYF.

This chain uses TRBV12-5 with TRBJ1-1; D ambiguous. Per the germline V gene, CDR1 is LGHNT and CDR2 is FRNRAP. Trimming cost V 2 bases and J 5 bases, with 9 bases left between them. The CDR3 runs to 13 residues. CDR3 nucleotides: TGTGCTAGTGGTTTGTCGGGTTTGACTGAAGCTTTCTTT. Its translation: CASGLSGLTEAFF.

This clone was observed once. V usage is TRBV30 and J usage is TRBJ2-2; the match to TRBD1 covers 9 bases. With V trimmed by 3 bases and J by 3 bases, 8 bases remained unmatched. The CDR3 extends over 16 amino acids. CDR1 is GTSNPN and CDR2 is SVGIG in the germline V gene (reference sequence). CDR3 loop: CAWRETGDRDTGELFF. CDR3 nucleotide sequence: TGTGCCTGGAGGGAGACAGGGGACAGGGACACCGGGGAGCTGTTTTTT.

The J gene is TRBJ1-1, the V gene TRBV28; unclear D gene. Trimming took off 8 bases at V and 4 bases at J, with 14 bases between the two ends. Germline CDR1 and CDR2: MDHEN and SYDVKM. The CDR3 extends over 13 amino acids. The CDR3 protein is CASHLSGSTEAFF. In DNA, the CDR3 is TGTGCCAGCCACCTCTCGGGGAGCACTGAAGCTTTCTTT.

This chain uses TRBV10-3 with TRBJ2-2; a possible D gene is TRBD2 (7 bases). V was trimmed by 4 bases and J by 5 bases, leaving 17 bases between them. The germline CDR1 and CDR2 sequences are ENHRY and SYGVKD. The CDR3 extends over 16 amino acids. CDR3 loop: CAISGRGRAETGELFF. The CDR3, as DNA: TGTGCCATCAGTGGAAGGGGGAGGGCGGAGACCGGGGAGCTGTTTTTT.

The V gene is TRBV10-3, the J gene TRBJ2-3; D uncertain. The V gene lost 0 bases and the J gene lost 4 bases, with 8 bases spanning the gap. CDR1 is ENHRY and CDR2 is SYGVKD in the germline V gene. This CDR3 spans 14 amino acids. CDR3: CAISESRPADTQYF. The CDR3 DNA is TGTGCCATCAGTGAGTCTCGCCCCGCAGATACGCAGTATTTT.

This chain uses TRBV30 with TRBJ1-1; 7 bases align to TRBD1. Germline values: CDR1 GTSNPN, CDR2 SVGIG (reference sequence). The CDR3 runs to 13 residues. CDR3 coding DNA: TGTGCGATAGGCCGGGACAGAAACACTGAAGCTTTCTTT. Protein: CAIGRDRNTEAFF.

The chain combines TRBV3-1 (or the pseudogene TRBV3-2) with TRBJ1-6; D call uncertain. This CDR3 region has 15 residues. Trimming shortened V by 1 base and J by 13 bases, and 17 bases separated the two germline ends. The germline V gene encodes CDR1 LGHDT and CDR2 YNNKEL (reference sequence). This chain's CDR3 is CASSQGVRSPNPLHF. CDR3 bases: TGTGCCAGCAGCCAAGGCGTCAGGTCGCCCAACCCCCTCCACTTT.

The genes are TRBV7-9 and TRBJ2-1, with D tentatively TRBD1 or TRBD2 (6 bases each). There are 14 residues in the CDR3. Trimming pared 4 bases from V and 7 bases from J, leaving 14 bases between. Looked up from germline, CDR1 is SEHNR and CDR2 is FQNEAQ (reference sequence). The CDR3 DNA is TGTGCCAGCAGCTCCCCCGGAGGGGGTAATGAGCAGTTCTTC. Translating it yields CASSSPGGGNEQFF. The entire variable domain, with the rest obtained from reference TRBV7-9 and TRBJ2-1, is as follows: DTGVSQNPRHKITKRGQNVTFRCDPISEHNRLYWYRQTLGQGPEFLTYFQNEAQLEKSRLLSDRFSAERPKGSFSTLEIQRTEQGDSAMYLCASSSPGGGNEQFFGPGTRLTVL.

CDR3 nucleotide sequence: TGCAGCGTTCTGACAGGGAACTATGGCTACACCTTC. Amino acids: CSVLTGNYGYTF. V is TRBV29-1 and J is TRBJ1-2; TRBD1 matches 7 bases. The J segment lost 2 bases and the V segment lost 5 bases, leaving 2 bases of the junction unmatched. This CDR3 has 12 amino acids. Germline CDR1 SQVTM, CDR2 ANQGSEA. Full variable domain (outside the CDR3, taken from reference TRBV29-1 and TRBJ1-2): SAVISQKPSRDICQRGTSLTIQCQVDSQVTMMFWYRQQPGQSLTLIATANQGSEATYESGFVIDKFPISRPNLTFSTLTVSNMSPEDSSIYLCSVLTGNYGYTFGSGTRLTVV.

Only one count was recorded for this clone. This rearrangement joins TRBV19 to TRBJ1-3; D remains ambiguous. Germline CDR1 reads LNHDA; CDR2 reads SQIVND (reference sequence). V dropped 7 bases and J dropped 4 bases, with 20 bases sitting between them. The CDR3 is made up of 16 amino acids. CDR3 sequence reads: CASTPYMGIGGNTIYF. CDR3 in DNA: TGTGCCAGTACCCCGTATATGGGAATTGGAGGAAACACCATATATTTT.

The CDR3: CASGTGGGNTEAFF. DNA of the CDR3: TGCGCCAGCGGAACAGGAGGGGGGAACACTGAAGCTTTCTTT. The chain is built from TRBV5-1 and TRBJ1-1, with TRBD1 as a possible D gene (6 bases). Trimming stripped 7 bases from V and 1 base from J, with 14 bases between. In germline, CDR1 is SGHRS, CDR2 YFSETQ. The length of the CDR3 is 14 residues.

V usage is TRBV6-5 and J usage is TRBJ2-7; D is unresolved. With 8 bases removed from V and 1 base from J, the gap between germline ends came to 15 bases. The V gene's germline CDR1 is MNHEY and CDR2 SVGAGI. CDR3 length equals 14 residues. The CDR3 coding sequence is TGTGCCAGCCATAATCCGGGCAGTTCCTACGAGCAGTACTTC. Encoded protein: CASHNPGSSYEQYF.

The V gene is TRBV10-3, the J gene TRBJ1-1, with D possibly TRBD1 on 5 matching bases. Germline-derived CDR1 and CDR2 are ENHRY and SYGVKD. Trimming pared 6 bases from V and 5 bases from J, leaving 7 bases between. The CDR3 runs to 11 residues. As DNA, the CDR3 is TGTGCCATCAGGGGGGAGACTGAAGCTTTCTTT. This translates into CAIRGETEAFF.